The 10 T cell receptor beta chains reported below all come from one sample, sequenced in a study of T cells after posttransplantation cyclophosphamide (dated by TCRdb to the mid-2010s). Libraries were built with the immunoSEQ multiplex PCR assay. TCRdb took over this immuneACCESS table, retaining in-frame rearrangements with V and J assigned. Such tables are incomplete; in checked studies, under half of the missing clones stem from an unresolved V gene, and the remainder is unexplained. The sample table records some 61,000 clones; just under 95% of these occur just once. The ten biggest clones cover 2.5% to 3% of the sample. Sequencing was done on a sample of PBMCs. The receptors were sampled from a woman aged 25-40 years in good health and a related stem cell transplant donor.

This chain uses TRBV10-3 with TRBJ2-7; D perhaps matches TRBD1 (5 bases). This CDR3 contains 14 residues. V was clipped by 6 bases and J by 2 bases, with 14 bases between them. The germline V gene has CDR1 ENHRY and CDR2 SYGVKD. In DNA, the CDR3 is TGTGCCATCAGGACGACAGTGATCCCCTACGAGCAGTACTTC. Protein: CAIRTTVIPYEQYF.

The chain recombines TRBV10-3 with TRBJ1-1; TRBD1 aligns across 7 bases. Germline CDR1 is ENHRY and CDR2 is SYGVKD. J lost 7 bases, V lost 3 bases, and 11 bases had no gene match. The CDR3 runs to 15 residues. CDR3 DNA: TGTGCCATCAGTGATAAGGGGACAGTGCTTCTTGAAGCTTTCTTT. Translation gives CAISDKGTVLLEAFF.

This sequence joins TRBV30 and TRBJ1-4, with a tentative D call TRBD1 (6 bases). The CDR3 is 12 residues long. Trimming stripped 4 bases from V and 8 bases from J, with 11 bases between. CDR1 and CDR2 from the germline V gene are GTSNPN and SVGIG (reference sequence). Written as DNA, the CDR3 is TGTGCCTGGACCCAAAGGGGGGAAAAACTGTTTTTT. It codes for CAWTQRGEKLFF. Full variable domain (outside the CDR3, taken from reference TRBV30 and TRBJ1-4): SQTIHQWPATLVQPVGSPLSLECTVEGTSNPNLYWYRQAAGRGLQLLFYSVGIGQISSEVPQNLSASRPQDRQFILSSKKLLLSDSGFYLCAWTQRGEKLFFGSGTQLSVL.

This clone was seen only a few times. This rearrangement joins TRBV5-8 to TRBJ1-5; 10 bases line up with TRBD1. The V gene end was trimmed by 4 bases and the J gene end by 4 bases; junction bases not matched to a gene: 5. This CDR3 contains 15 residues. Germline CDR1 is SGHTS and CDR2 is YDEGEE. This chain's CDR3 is CASSRQGAWNQPQHF. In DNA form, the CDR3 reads TGTGCCAGCAGCCGACAGGGGGCTTGGAATCAGCCCCAGCATTTT.

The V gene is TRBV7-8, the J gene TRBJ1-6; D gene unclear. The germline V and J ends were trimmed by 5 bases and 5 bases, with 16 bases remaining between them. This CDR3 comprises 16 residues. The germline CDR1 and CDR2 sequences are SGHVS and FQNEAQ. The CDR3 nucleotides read TGTGCCAGCAGCCCCCGACCCGGACGGAATAATTCACCCCTCCACTTT. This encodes CASSPRPGRNNSPLHF.

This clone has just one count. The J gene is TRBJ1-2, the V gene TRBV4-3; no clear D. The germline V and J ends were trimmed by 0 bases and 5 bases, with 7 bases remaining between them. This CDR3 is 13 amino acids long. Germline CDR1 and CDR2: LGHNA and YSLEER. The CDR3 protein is CASSQDQRYGYTF. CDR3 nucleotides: TGCGCCAGCAGCCAAGATCAGAGGTATGGCTACACCTTC.

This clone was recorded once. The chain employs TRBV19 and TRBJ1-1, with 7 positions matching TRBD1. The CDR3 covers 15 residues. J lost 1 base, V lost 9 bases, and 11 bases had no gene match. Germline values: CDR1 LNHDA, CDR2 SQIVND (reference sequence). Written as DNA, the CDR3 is TGTGCCAGCCGCACCTCGGGACAGCCGAACACTGAAGCTTTCTTT. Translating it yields CASRTSGQPNTEAFF.

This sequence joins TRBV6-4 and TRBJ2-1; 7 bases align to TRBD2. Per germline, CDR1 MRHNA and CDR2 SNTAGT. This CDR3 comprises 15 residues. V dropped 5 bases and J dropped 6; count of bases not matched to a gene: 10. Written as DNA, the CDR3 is TGTGCCAGCAGTTCGGGGACTAACCCATCCAATGAGCAGTTCTTC. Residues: CASSSGTNPSNEQFF.

The CDR3 region is CASSQVGTTYYGYTF. The CDR3 nucleotides are TGCGCCAGCAGCCAAGTAGGGACAACTTATTATGGCTACACCTTC. This chain uses TRBV4-3 with TRBJ1-2, with D perhaps matching TRBD1 (6 bases). Trimming removed 1 base from V and 5 bases from J, with 14 bases in between. The germline CDR1 and CDR2 sequences are LGHNA and YSLEER. CDR3 size: 15 residues.

This CDR3 reads CASSYSSNRGDEQFF. Written as DNA, the CDR3 is TGTGCCAGCAGTTACTCGTCCAACAGGGGCGATGAGCAGTTCTTC. J is TRBJ2-1 and V is TRBV6-5, with 7 nucleotides matching TRBD1. Germline lookup yields CDR1 MNHEY and CDR2 SVGAGI. Losses at the gene ends were 0 bases for V and 8 bases for J; bases not matched to a gene: 7. This CDR3 is built from 15 residues.